The T cell receptor (beta chain) under discussion was sequenced for a study of T cell responses to AZD1222 COVID-19 vaccine. General study points: At 160-218 and 743-854, vaccine-associated CD4 TCRs were dominant, and they spanned spike. Vaccination with two AZD1222 doses was followed by a rise in Spike-specific TCR breadth and depth. Every sample of the repertoires postdated the peak T cell response. Possibly, clonal diversity was underestimated; donors were largely white British and included more females.

Germline loops: CDR1 LGHNA, CDR2 YSLEER. Trimming cost V 1 base and J 0 bases, with 7 bases left between them. The CDR3 totals 15 residues. As concerns this clone: As yet, its antigen is unknown.

Produced via immunoSEQ multiplex PCR; TCRdb's table is partial and in-frame only. The table has about 140,000 clones, around 92% seen once; the top ten hold 2.5% to 3.5%. V is TRBV4-3 and J is TRBJ2-1, with unresolved D. Sequencing used peripheral blood, obtained on day 0 of AZD1222 vaccination. The TCR sequence derives from an adult in good health. CDR3 in DNA: TGCGCCAGCAGCCAAGTTTGGAGCTCCTACAATGAGCAGTTCTTC. Encoded protein: CASSQVWSSYNEQFF.